This T cell receptor beta chain appears in the sequencing data of a study of blood T cell repertoires in COVID-19 (dated by TCRdb to the early 2020s). Describing the broader study: Samples covering the acute and convalescent phases of COVID-19 were provided by collaborators in the United States, Italy and Spain. The material from the prospective study consisted of cDNA or gDNA derived from T cells, B-cell-depleted T cells, or PBMCs. The dataset comprised deeply sampled blood TCRbeta repertoires from subjects exposed to, actively infected with, or recovered from COVID-19. The repertoires were released in a freely available public database intended as a resource for research on the immune response to SARS-CoV-2. The samples were drawn from the first 160 participants of the ongoing ImmuneRACE study and from more than 1,000 subjects provided by 6 global collaborators. The sample metadata nearly always contained a de-identified subject ID, COVID-19 status, age in years and sex. HLA class I and class II types, where available, came from metadata supplied by the sample provider rather than from assay-based typing.

TCRbeta CDR3 regions were amplified from genomic DNA by means of the immunoSEQ Assay, a bias-controlled multiplex PCR. Regarding the original processing steps: The number of nucleated cells in each sample was estimated from the amplification of reference gene primers within the assay. To quantify the absolute abundance of each unique TCRbeta CDR3 rearrangement, sequence reads were collapsed and filtered. For each sample, productive Simpson clonality was calculated as the square root of Simpson's diversity index over productive rearrangements. Imported from immuneACCESS, the table was reduced by TCRdb to in-frame sequences with V and J called. These copies leave out some clones; in studies compared against another copy, an unresolved V gene accounts for under half, and the cause of the remainder is not known. The V and J calls and the clone size are those of that table, but D and trimming were determined from the DNA. A total of approximately 82,000 clones appear in this sample, around 88% of them only once. The ten largest clones take up about a sixth of the sample.

Results the study describes overall, beyond this receptor: The amount of clinical and demographic metadata varied by source and participant and was provided uncurated.

For CDR1 and CDR2, the germline V gene lists SGHVS and FNYEAQ. At the junction V is shortened by 1 base and J by 1 base; bases outside the gene matches: 2. The CDR3 covers 15 residues, taking in both the cysteine and the phenylalanine. Of the read, only the CDR3 DNA is kept; its 45 bases are in frame from base 1. With respect to this clone: There is no known antigen for this receptor. Base qualities were left out, and no much larger clone turns up one base away.

Collaborating institutions collected whole blood in K2EDTA tubes following their own protocols. Collaborator samples were shipped for TCRbeta analysis as frozen whole blood, isolated PBMCs, or DNA extracted from either sample type. What was sequenced was peripheral blood. The chain is encoded by TRBV7-6 joined to TRBJ2-3, and 7 junctional nucleotides match TRBD1. The source is a woman in her fifties or sixties with acute or convalescent COVID-19. The nucleotide sequence reads TGTGCCAGCAGCTTAGGAGGGGGCGGCACAGATACGCAGTATTTT. Its coded protein is CASSLGGGGTDTQYF.